Shown below are 18 T cell receptor beta chains from a single sample sequenced in a study of T-cell reconstitution after alpha-beta-depleted transplantation in children. Preparation of the TCRbeta library was carried out with unique molecular identifiers. TCRdb processed the PCR reads anew with MiXCR; each CDR3 protein has one entry. This sample has nearly 250,000 distinct CDR3 sequences, with under 9.5% found just once. This material consisted of PBMCs, mostly from graft donor cells, taken 180 days after TCRalphabeta/CD19-depleted stem cell transplant. These receptors were taken from a male patient younger than 18 who had a stem cell transplant for acute lymphoblastic leukemia, so the T cells may come from the graft donor.

The J gene is TRBJ1-4, the V gene TRBV7-2; D unresolved. Trimming removed 7 bases from V and 3 bases from J, with 12 bases in between. CDR3 length: 14 amino acids. Per the germline V gene, CDR1 is SGHTA and CDR2 is FQGNSA. The CDR3 coding sequence is TGTGCCAGCACCTACACTGCGGCTAATGAAAAACTGTTTTTT. Amino acid sequence: CASTYTAANEKLFF.

This clonotype was seen at least ten times. The DNA for the CDR3 is TGTGCCAGCAGTTTAGGGGGAGGAAGGGACTCACCCCTCCACTTT. Protein sequence: CASSLGGGRDSPLHF. The V gene is TRBV28, the J gene TRBJ1-6; maybe TRBD1 (5 bases). V was clipped by 2 bases and J by 10 bases, with 15 bases between them. Per the germline V gene, CDR1 is MDHEN and CDR2 is SYDVKM. The CDR3 is 15 amino acids.

The table lists this clonotype with many counts. The chain carries TRBV27 and TRBJ2-2; 7 bases are shared with TRBD2. CDR1 and CDR2 from the germline V gene are MNHEY and SMNVEV (reference sequence). J gave up 0 bases and V 0 bases, and 7 bases lay outside the gene matches. The CDR3 consists of 18 residues. This CDR3 reads CASSLSKRGTANTGELFF. The CDR3 DNA reads TGTGCCAGCAGTTTATCAAAGCGGGGAACCGCGAACACCGGGGAGCTGTTTTTT.

This clonotype was seen repeatedly, ten times or more. The V gene is TRBV11-2, the J gene TRBJ1-4; D is ambiguous. CDR3 length equals 16 residues. Germline CDR1 and CDR2: SGHAT and FQNNGV. V dropped 1 base and J dropped 0 bases, with 9 bases sitting between them. The CDR3 coding sequence is TGTGCCAGCAGCTTAGGCCCCTGGACAACTAATGAAAAACTGTTTTTT. Its translation: CASSLGPWTTNEKLFF.

This clonotype was seen ten or more times. The rearrangement links TRBV7-3 to TRBJ2-1, with TRBD1 as a possible D gene (6 bases). CDR1 is SGHTA, CDR2 FQGTGA, per germline. This CDR3 comprises 16 residues. Trimming stripped 1 base from V and 0 bases from J, with 10 bases between. Here the CDR3 DNA reads TGTGCCAGCAGCTTAATTGGGGGCGGCTCCTACAATGAGCAGTTCTTC. Translated, it gives CASSLIGGGSYNEQFF.

The sample holds many counts of this clonotype. The chain is built from TRBV5-1 and TRBJ2-1, with 8 bases matching TRBD2. This CDR3 region has 16 residues. Germline CDR1 reads SGHRS; CDR2 reads YFSETQ. After removal of 0 bases from V and 2 bases from J, the junction contained 4 bases not matched to a gene. Written as DNA, the CDR3 is TGCGCCAGCAGCTTGGGCGGTAGCGGGGCCTACAATGAGCAGTTCTTC. Its protein is CASSLGGSGAYNEQFF.

This clonotype was seen repeatedly, ten times or more. This chain uses TRBV7-8 with TRBJ2-1; 8 positions match TRBD2. The CDR3 covers 15 residues. The trim removed 4 bases at V and 8 bases at J, leaving 10 bases unmatched. Germline V gene lookup returns CDR1 SGHVS and CDR2 FQNEAQ. CDR3 sequence reads: CASSSFEREGDEQFF. In DNA, the CDR3 is TGTGCCAGCAGCTCCTTTGAACGGGAGGGGGATGAGCAGTTCTTC. Full variable domain (rest looked up from reference TRBV7-8 and TRBJ2-1): GAGVSQSPRYKVAKRGQDVALRCDPISGHVSLFWYQQALGQGPEFLTYFQNEAQLDKSGLPSDRFFAERPEGSVSTLKIQRTQQEDSAVYLCASSSFEREGDEQFFGPGTRLTVL.

This clonotype was found many times. This sequence joins TRBV9 and TRBJ2-6; 7 nucleotides match TRBD2. Germline assignment: CDR1 SGDLS and CDR2 YYNGEE. The CDR3 is 19 residues long. Trimming removed 2 bases from V and 0 bases from J; junction bases left unmatched: 11. This chain's CDR3 is CASSVWGSGKHSGANVLTF. The CDR3 DNA reads as TGTGCCAGCAGCGTCTGGGGAAGCGGGAAGCACTCTGGGGCCAACGTCCTGACTTTC.

This clonotype was counted at least ten times. The rearrangement joins TRBV19 to TRBJ1-5; 7 positions match TRBD1. The V gene end was trimmed by 10 bases and the J gene end by 4 bases; junction bases not matched to a gene: 13. The length of the CDR3 is 15 residues. Germline V gives CDR1 LNHDA, CDR2 SQIVND (reference sequence). The CDR3 DNA sequence: TGTGCCACCATGGAGTGGGAGGGGGCGAATCAGCCCCAGCATTTT. It translates to CATMEWEGANQPQHF.

Many counts were recorded for this clonotype. This chain connects TRBV6-2 or TRBV6-3 to TRBJ2-2, with TRBD1 matching over 7 bases. Germline CDR1 and CDR2: MNHEY and SVGEGT. CDR3 size: 13 residues. J was trimmed by 6 bases and V by 6 bases; bases with no gene match: 4. As DNA, the CDR3 is TGTGCCAGCAGACCCGACAGGGCCGGGGAGCTGTTTTTT. This gives the protein CASRPDRAGELFF.

The sample holds many counts of this clonotype. The CDR3 region has the DNA TGTGCCAGCAGTAACCGCCGGGACAGTTACATGAACACTGAAGCTTTCTTT. It encodes CASSNRRDSYMNTEAFF. The rearrangement uses TRBV6-1 and TRBJ1-1, with 7 bases that match TRBD1. Germline loops: CDR1 MNHNS, CDR2 SASEGT. The CDR3 extends over 17 amino acids. Germline trimming cut 5 bases from V and 0 bases from J; bases unmatched to any gene: 12.

This clonotype has ten or more counts. This chain uses TRBV11-2 with TRBJ2-1, with 7 bases lining up with TRBD2. This CDR3 has 18 residues. Germline V gene sequence: CDR1 SGHAT, CDR2 FQNNGV. Germline trimming cut 0 bases from V and 4 bases from J; bases unmatched to any gene: 12. This chain's CDR3 is CASSLEVGGPHSYNEQFF. The CDR3 nucleotides are TGTGCCAGCAGCTTAGAGGTGGGAGGGCCACATTCGTACAATGAGCAGTTCTTC.

The chain carries TRBV4-1 and TRBJ2-5; TRBD2 matches 12 bases. Germline V gives CDR1 MGHRA, CDR2 YSYEKL. This CDR3 comprises 16 residues. V trimming: 3 bases; J trimming: 3 bases; junction bases outside the gene matches: 5. CDR3 sequence reads: CASSQLTSGSKETQYF. The CDR3 DNA sequence: TGCGCCAGCAGCCAGTTGACTAGCGGGAGCAAAGAGACCCAGTACTTC.

This clonotype was counted ten times or more. The chain has TRBV20-1 and TRBJ1-5, with D perhaps TRBD1 (6 bases). This CDR3 has 17 residues. The germline V and J ends were trimmed by 0 bases and 6 bases, with 21 bases remaining between them. Germline CDR1 and CDR2: DFQATT and SNEGSKA (reference sequence). The CDR3 nucleotides read TGCAGTGCTAGAGATCAGGGGCGTGTTCGGTATGGTCAGCCCCAGCATTTT. Its translation is CSARDQGRVRYGQPQHF.

This clonotype was observed at least ten times. DNA for the CDR3: TGCGCCAGCAGCCCTGGCGGGCAAGAGACCCAGTACTTC. Translated: CASSPGGQETQYF. This chain connects TRBV5-1 to TRBJ2-5; a possible D gene is TRBD2 (5 bases). The CDR3 consists of 13 residues. V was pared by 4 bases and J by 2 bases, with 9 bases between. CDR1 is SGHRS and CDR2 is YFSETQ in the germline V gene.

This clonotype was counted many times. The chain is built from TRBV9 and TRBJ2-2; D is possibly TRBD2 (5 bases). Germline V lookup: CDR1 SGDLS, CDR2 YYNGEE. This CDR3 comprises 17 residues. The V end lost 0 bases, the J end lost 2 bases, and 14 bases lay between the germline ends. The CDR3 sequence: CASSVVSGLFNTGELFF. The DNA for the CDR3 is TGTGCCAGCAGCGTAGTATCAGGACTGTTCAACACCGGGGAGCTGTTTTTT. The complete variable domain, with remaining parts taken from reference TRBV9 and TRBJ2-2, reads DSGVTQTPKHLITATGQRVTLRCSPRSGDLSVYWYQQSLDQGLQFLIQYYNGEERAKGNILERFSAQQFPDLHSELNLSSLELGDSALYFCASSVVSGLFNTGELFFGEGSRLTVL.

This clonotype was detected many times. The chain has TRBV5-1 and TRBJ2-1, with 9 nucleotides matching TRBD1. Germline trimming cut 2 bases from V and 7 bases from J; bases unmatched to any gene: 7. The CDR3 contains 15 residues. Per germline, CDR1 SGHRS and CDR2 YFSETQ. In DNA form, the CDR3 reads TGCGCCAGCAGCTTACAGGGGGCCTCGGGGAATGAGCAGTTCTTC. Protein product: CASSLQGASGNEQFF.

The sample holds many counts of this clonotype. The rearrangement links TRBV20-1 to TRBJ2-7; D is unclear. This CDR3 is 13 amino acids long. Trimming cost V 0 bases and J 3 bases, with 9 bases left between them. Germline CDR1 and CDR2: DFQATT and SNEGSKA (reference sequence). CDR3: CSAREGQLYEQYF. As DNA, the CDR3 is TGCAGTGCTAGAGAAGGCCAGCTCTACGAGCAGTACTTC.